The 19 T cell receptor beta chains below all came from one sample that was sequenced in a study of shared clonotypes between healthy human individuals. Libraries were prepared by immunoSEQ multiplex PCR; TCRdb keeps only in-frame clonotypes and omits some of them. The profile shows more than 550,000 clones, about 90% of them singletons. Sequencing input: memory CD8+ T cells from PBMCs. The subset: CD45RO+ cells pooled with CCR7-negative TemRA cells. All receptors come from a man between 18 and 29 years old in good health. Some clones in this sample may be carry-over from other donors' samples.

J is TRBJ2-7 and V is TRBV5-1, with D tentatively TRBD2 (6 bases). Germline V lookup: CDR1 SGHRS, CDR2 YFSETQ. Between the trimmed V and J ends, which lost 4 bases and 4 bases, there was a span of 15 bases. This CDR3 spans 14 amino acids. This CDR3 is CASSETGVRYEQYF. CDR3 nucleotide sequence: TGCGCCAGCAGCGAAACGGGAGTAAGATACGAGCAGTACTTC.

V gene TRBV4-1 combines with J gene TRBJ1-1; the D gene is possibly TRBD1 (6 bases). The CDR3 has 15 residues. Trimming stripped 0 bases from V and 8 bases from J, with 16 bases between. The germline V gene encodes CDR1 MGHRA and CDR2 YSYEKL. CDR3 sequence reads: CASSQDSRGRFEAFF. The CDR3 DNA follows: TGCGCCAGCAGCCAAGATTCCAGGGGCCGGTTCGAAGCTTTCTTT.

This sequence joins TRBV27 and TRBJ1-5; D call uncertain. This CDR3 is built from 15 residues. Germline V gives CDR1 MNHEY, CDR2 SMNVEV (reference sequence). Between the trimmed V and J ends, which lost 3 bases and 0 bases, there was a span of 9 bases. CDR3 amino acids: CASSLWGGSNQPQHF. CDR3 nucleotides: TGTGCCAGCAGTTTGTGGGGAGGTAGCAATCAGCCCCAGCATTTT.

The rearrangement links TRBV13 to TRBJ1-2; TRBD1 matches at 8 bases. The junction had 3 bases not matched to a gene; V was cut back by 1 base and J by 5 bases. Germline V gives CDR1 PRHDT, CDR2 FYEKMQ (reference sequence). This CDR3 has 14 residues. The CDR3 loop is CASSLVTGGYGYTF. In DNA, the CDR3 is TGTGCCAGCAGCTTAGTTACAGGGGGTTATGGCTACACCTTC. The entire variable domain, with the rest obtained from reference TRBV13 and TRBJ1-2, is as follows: AAGVIQSPRHLIKEKRETATLKCYPIPRHDTVYWYQQGPGQDPQFLISFYEKMQSDKGSIPDRFSAQQFSDYHSELNMSSLELGDSALYFCASSLVTGGYGYTFGSGTRLTVV.

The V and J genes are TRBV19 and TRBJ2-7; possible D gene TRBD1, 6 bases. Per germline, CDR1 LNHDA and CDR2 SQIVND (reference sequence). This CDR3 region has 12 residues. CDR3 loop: CATSTGIYEQYF. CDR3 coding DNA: TGTGCTACTTCGACAGGTATCTACGAGCAGTACTTC. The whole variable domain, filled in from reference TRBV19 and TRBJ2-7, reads DGGITQSPKYLFRKEGQNVTLSCEQNLNHDAMYWYRQDPGQGLRLIYYSQIVNDFQKGDIAEGYSVSREKKESFPLTVTSAQKNPTAFYLCATSTGIYEQYFGPGTRLTVT.

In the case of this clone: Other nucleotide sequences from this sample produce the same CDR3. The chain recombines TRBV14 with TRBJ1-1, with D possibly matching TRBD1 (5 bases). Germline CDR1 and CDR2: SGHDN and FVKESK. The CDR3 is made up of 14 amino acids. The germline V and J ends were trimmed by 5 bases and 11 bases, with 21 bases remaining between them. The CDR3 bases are TGTGCCAGCAGCGTAGGCGGGACCACCCGAGAGGCTTTCTTT. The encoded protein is CASSVGGTTREAFF. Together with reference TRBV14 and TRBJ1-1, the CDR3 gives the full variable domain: EAGVTQFPSHSVIEKGQTVTLRCDPISGHDNLYWYRRVMGKEIKFLLHFVKESKQDESGMPNNRFLAERTGGTYSTLKVQPAELEDSGVYFCASSVGGTTREAFFGQGTRLTVV.

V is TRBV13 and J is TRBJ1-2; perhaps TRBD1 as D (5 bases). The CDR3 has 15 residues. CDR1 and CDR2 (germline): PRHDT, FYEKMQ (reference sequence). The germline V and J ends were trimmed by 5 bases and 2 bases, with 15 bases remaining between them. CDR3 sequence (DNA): TGTGCCAGCAGCCCTGGGGGACTTCCCAACTATGGCTACACCTTC. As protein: CASSPGGLPNYGYTF.

In DNA, the CDR3 is TGTGCCAGTCACCCGTCTGGCCGACGGAACACTGAAGCTTTCTTT. It is translated as CASHPSGRRNTEAFF. The genes are TRBV19 and TRBJ1-1; D is ambiguous. CDR1 is LNHDA, CDR2 SQIVND, per germline (reference sequence). CDR3 size: 15 residues. V shed 8 bases and J shed 1 base, with 17 bases lying between them.

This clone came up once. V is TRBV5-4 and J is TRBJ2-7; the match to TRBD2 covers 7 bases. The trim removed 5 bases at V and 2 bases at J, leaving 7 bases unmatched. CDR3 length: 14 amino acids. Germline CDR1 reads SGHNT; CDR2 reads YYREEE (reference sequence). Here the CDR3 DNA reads TGTGCCAGCAGGGGGGGGTTGAACGCCTACGAGCAGTACTTC. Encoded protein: CASRGGLNAYEQYF.

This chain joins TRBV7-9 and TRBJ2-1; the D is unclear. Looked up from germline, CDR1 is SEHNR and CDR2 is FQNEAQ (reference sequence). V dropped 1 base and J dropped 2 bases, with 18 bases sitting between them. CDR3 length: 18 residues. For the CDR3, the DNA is TGTGCCAGCAGCTTAGGGTTCCGCCTCGGGCCGACCTACAATGAGCAGTTCTTC. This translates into CASSLGFRLGPTYNEQFF.

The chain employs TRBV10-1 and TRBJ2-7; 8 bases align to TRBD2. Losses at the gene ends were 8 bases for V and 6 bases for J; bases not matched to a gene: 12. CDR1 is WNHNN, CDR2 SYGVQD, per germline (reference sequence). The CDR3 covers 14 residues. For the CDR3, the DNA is TGCGCCAGCGCGGGCGGGGGGCTTAAAGTCGAGCAGTACTTC. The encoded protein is CASAGGGLKVEQYF.

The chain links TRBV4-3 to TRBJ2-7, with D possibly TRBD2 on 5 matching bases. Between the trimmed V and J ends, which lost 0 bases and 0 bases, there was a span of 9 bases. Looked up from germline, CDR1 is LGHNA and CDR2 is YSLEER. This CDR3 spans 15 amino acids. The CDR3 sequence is CASSQEWTSSYEQYF. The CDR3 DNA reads TGCGCCAGCAGCCAAGAGTGGACTTCCTCCTACGAGCAGTACTTC.

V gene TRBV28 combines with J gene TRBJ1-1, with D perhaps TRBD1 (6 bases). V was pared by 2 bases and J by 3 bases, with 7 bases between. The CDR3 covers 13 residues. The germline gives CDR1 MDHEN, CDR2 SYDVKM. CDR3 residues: CASSLRTDTEAFF. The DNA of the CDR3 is TGTGCCAGCAGTTTAAGGACAGACACTGAAGCTTTCTTT.

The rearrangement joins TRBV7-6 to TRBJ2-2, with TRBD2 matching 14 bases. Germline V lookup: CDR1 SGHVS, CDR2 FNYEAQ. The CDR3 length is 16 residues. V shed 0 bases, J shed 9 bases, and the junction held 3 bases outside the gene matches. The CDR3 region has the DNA TGTGCCAGCAGCTTAGCCGGGACTAGCGGGAGCTGGGAGCTGTTTTTT. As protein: CASSLAGTSGSWELFF.

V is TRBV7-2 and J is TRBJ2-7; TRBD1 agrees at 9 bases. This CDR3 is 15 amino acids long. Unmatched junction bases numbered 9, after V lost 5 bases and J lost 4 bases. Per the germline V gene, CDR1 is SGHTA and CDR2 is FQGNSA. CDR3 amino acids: CASSAHRDREYEQYF. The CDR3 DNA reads TGTGCCAGCAGCGCGCACCGGGACAGGGAGTACGAGCAGTACTTC.

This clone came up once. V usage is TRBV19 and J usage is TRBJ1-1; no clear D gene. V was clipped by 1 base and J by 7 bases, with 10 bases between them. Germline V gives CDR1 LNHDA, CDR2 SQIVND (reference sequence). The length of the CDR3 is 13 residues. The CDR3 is CASSIGHANEAFF. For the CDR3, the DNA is TGTGCCAGTAGTATAGGACACGCCAATGAAGCTTTCTTT.

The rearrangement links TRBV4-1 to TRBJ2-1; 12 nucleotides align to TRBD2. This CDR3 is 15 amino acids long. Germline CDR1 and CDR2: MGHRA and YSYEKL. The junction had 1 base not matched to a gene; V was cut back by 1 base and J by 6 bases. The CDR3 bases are TGCGCCAGCAGCCAAGCTAGCGGGAGGGGCAATGAGCAGTTCTTC. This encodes CASSQASGRGNEQFF.

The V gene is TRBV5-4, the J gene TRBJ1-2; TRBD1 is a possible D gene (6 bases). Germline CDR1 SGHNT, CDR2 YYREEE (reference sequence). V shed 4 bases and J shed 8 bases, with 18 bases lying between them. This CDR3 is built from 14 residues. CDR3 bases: TGTGCCAGCAGCCCCATGGGGGGGGCGAACGGCTACACCTTC. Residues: CASSPMGGANGYTF.

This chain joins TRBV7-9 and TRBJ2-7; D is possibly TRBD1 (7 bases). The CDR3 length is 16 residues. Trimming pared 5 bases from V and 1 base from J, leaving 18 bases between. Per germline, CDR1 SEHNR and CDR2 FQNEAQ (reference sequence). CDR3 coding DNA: TGTGCCAGCAGCCCCCTCCCCCAGGGGGGATCCTACGAGCAGTACTTC. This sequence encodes CASSPLPQGGSYEQYF.